This T cell receptor beta chain was documented in a study of tumor and adjacent non-tumor tissue in lung cancer. About the research overall: Stage I to III disease affected about ten men and a handful of women aged roughly 31 to 85. Study results and limitations: Higher tumor TCR diversity was associated with shorter survival.

Germline V lookup: CDR1 SQVTM, CDR2 ANQGSEA. The CDR3 covers 13 residues. RNA was extracted from bulk tissue without any cell sorting. Regarding this clonotype: Its antigen is still unknown. An end of the junction does not agree with germline; a read error may underlie this.

TCRbeta libraries were built with three rounds of nested PCR, modified from ARM-PCR. TCRdb redid the calling of the multiplex PCR reads with MiXCR, one entry per CDR3 protein. The table includes 120,000 or so distinct CDR3 sequences, around 82% detected once. The genes are TRBV29-1 and TRBJ1-2, with D hard to call. Sequencing was carried out using lung tumor tissue. The TCR sequence derives from a man aged 70-80 years with non-small cell lung cancer. CDR3 in amino acids: CSVFQTGAYGYTF. The DNA of the CDR3 is TGCAGCGTTTTCCAGACGGGAGCCTATGGGTACACCTTT.